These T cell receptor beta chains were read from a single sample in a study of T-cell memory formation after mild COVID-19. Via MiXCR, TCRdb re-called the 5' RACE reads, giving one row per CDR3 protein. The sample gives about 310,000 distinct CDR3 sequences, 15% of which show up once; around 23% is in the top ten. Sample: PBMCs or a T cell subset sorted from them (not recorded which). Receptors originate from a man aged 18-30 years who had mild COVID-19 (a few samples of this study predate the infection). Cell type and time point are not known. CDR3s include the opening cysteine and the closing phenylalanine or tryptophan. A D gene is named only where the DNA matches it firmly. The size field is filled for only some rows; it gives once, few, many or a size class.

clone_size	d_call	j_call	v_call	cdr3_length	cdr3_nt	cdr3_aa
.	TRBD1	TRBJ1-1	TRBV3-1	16	TGTGCCAGCAGCCAAGCCATGGGACAGGGGAGGACTGAAGCTTTCTTT	CASSQAMGQGRTEAFF
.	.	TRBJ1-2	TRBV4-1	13	TGCGCCAGCAGCCAGCCCGACGGCTATGGCTACACCTTC	CASSQPDGYGYTF
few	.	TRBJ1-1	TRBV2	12	TGTGCCAGCGGAATCCCGAACACTGAAGCTTTCTTT	CASGIPNTEAFF
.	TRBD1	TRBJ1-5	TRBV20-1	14	TGCAGTGCTAGAGCAGACAGGGGGCTTCAGCCCCAGCATTTT	CSARADRGLQPQHF
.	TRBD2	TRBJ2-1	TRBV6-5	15	TGTGCCAGCAGATCGGGACTAGTTCTGGTCTATGAGCAGTTCTTC	CASRSGLVLVYEQFF
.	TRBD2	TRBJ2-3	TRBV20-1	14	TGCAGTGCCAGGGACTACCTTAAACTTTATACGCAGTATTTT	CSARDYLKLYTQYF
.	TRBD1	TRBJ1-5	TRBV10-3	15	TGTGCCATCAGTGAGAGGGGACAGGGGGGTCAGCCCCAGCATTTT	CAISERGQGGQPQHF
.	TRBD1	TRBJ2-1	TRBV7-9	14	TGTGCCAGCCGAGGGGGCAGCTCCTACAATGAGCAGTTCTTC	CASRGGSSYNEQFF
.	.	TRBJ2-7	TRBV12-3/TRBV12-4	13	TGTGCCAGCAGTTCCGCCGGGACCTACGAGCAGTACTTC	CASSSAGTYEQYF
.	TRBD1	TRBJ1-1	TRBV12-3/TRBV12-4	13	TGTGCCAGCAGTTGGACCGGGACAGGTGAAGCTTTCTTT	CASSWTGTGEAFF
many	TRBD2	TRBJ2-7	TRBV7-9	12	TGTGCCAGCAGCCCCGGGGGGAACGAGCAGTACTTC	CASSPGGNEQYF
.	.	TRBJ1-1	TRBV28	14	TGTGCCAGCAGTTTCCTGCCCCGGGAAAATGAAGCTTTCTTT	CASSFLPRENEAFF
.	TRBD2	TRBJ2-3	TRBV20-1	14	TGCAGTGCTCCCCGGACTAGACGGGCAGATACGCAGTATTTT	CSAPRTRRADTQYF
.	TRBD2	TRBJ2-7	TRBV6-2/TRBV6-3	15	TGTGCCAGCAGTTACCCTACTAGCGGACACTACGAGCAGTACTTC	CASSYPTSGHYEQYF
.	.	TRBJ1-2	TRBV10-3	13	TGTGCCATCAGTGCCGGGACATACTATGGCTACACCTTC	CAISAGTYYGYTF
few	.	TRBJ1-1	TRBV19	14	TGTGCCAGTAGTATGGAAGGGTTGGGCACTGAAGCTTTCTTT	CASSMEGLGTEAFF